Listed below are T cell receptor beta chains from one sample, sequenced in a study of blood T cell repertoires in COVID-19. TCRdb's copy holds only in-frame clones and misses some; the assay was immunoSEQ multiplex PCR. Of 90,000 to 150,000 clones in the sample, roughly nine tenths were seen once. Sample: peripheral blood. The receptor set was obtained from a man between 65 and 85 years old who had recovered from COVID-19. CDR3s include the opening cysteine and the closing phenylalanine or tryptophan. Fields, in order: J gene, D gene, V gene, clone size, CDR3 protein, CDR3 DNA. D genes are given only for firm matches. Expanded clones get a size class; other rows say once, few or many, or leave the size out.

>TRBJ2-2|NA|TRBV5-4|NA
CASTPGTTNTGELFF
TGTGCCAGCACTCCCGGGACAACGAACACCGGGGAGCTGTTTTTT
>TRBJ1-5|NA|TRBV12-3/TRBV12-4|NA
CAPSQTSYF
TGTGCACCCTCGCAGACATCTTATTTT
>TRBJ2-7|TRBD1|TRBV19|NA
CASSQRQGDDEQYF
TGTGCCAGTAGTCAGAGACAGGGGGACGACGAGCAGTACTTC
>TRBJ1-1|TRBD1|TRBV14|NA
CASSQAGGESVEAFF
TGTGCCAGCAGCCAAGCAGGGGGAGAGTCCGTCGAAGCTTTCTTT
>TRBJ1-2|NA|TRBV20-1|NA
CSASDASNFNSVGYTF
TGCAGTGCTAGTGATGCGTCGAATTTTAACAGTGTGGGCTACACCTTC
>TRBJ2-7|NA|TRBV15|NA
CATSKGGRSYEQYF
TGTGCCACCAGCAAGGGGGGGCGATCCTACGAGCAGTACTTC
>TRBJ2-7|NA|TRBV3-1/TRBV3-2|once
CASSHTARASSYEQYF
TGTGCCAGCAGCCATACGGCCAGGGCGAGCTCCTACGAGCAGTACTTC
>TRBJ2-5|NA|TRBV11-3|NA
CASSLGGRGETQYF
TGTGCCAGCAGCTTAGGAGGGAGAGGGGAGACCCAGTACTTC
>TRBJ2-2|NA|TRBV18|few
CASSLTPRDGELFF
TGTGCCAGCTCACTCACACCCCGGGACGGGGAGCTGTTTTTT
>TRBJ2-7|TRBD1|TRBV6-5|NA
CASSYSGRSLGQVYF
TGTGCCAGCAGTTACTCGGGTCGGTCATTGGGACAGGTTTACTTC
>TRBJ2-3|TRBD1|TRBV5-8|NA
CASSKLQGADTQYF
TGTGCCAGCAGCAAACTACAGGGGGCAGATACGCAGTATTTT
>TRBJ1-6|NA|TRBV29-1|NA
CSVGGGGVNSPLHF
TGCAGCGTTGGCGGCGGAGGGGTGAATTCACCCCTCCACTTT
>TRBJ2-1|TRBD2|TRBV15|NA
CATSLGESSGIYNEQFF
TGTGCCACCAGCCTGGGGGAATCTAGCGGGATCTACAATGAGCAGTTCTTC
>TRBJ1-2|TRBD1|TRBV7-9|NA
CASSLGVGTGFDGYTF
TGTGCCAGCAGCTTAGGTGTTGGGACAGGGTTCGATGGCTACACCTTC
>TRBJ2-7|TRBD2|TRBV7-2|NA
CASSSVTSGSSEQYF
TGTGCCAGCAGTTCAGTGACTAGCGGGAGTTCCGAGCAGTACTTC
>TRBJ2-2|NA|TRBV5-4|NA
CASSWARGANTGELFF
TGTGCCAGCAGCTGGGCGCGGGGCGCGAACACCGGGGAGCTGTTTTTT
>TRBJ1-6|NA|TRBV10-3|NA
CAISESQVSISPLHF
TGTGCCATCAGTGAGTCGCAGGTCTCAATTTCACCCCTCCACTTT
>TRBJ2-3|TRBD2|TRBV7-3|NA
CASSRTSGTDTQYF
TGTGCCAGCAGCCGAACTAGCGGCACAGATACGCAGTATTTT
>TRBJ1-5|NA|TRBV11-1|once
CASSLVGQFSNQPQHF
TGTGCCAGCAGCTTAGTCGGACAGTTTAGCAATCAGCCCCAGCATTTT
>TRBJ2-7|TRBD2|TRBV6-5|NA
CASRRGGDSYEQYF
TGTGCCAGCAGACGGGGGGGGGACTCCTACGAGCAGTACTTC
>TRBJ2-3|TRBD2|TRBV6-2/TRBV6-3|NA
CASSFRTSGRPDTQYF
TGTGCCAGCAGTTTCCGGACTAGCGGGAGACCAGATACGCAGTATTTT
>TRBJ2-1|TRBD1|TRBV5-1|NA
CASSLSGTALYNEQFF
TGCGCCAGCAGCCTTTCCGGGACAGCCCTATACAATGAGCAGTTCTTC
>TRBJ2-7|NA|TRBV29-1|NA
CSVGDSYYSLGGDEQYF
TGCAGCGTTGGAGACTCCTACTATAGTCTGGGGGGAGACGAGCAGTACTTC
>TRBJ2-1|NA|TRBV29-1|NA
CSVEDLGSLGAEQFF
TGCAGCGTTGAAGATCTCGGCTCCTTGGGGGCTGAGCAGTTCTTC
>TRBJ2-2|TRBD2|TRBV29-1|few
CSVATSGLGELFF
TGCAGCGTTGCCACTAGCGGTCTCGGGGAGCTGTTTTTT
>TRBJ1-2|TRBD1|TRBV18|NA
CASSRGQGHYGYTF
TGTGCCAGCTCCCGGGGACAGGGACACTATGGCTACACCTTC
>TRBJ1-2|NA|TRBV5-1|NA
CASSFGRANYGYTF
TGCGCCAGCAGCTTTGGCAGGGCGAACTATGGCTACACCTTC
>TRBJ1-1|NA|TRBV6-4|NA
CASIPTANTEAFF
TGTGCCAGCATCCCGACAGCTAACACTGAAGCTTTCTTT
>TRBJ1-1|NA|TRBV14|NA
CASSQVGRNTEAFF
TGTGCCAGCAGCCAAGTTGGGAGGAACACTGAAGCTTTCTTT